The 14 T cell receptor beta chains given below trace back to one sample, sequenced in a study of molecular identifiers for immune sequencing clone quantification. TCRdb reprocessed the PCR reads with MiXCR, giving one entry per CDR3 protein. The data hold more than 450,000 distinct CDR3 sequences, with roughly 24% observed a single time. Material: naive CD8+ T cells from blood, with Jurkat cell RNA spiked in. Subset here: FACS-sorted CD8+CD4-CCR7+CD45RA+ naive T cells. The receptor source for this set is a human donor in good health. Some libraries in this study had Jurkat cell RNA spiked in.

The chain employs TRBV5-8 and TRBJ2-6; D is uncertain. This CDR3 spans 19 amino acids. Per germline, CDR1 SGHTS and CDR2 YDEGEE. Trimming took off 1 base at V and 0 bases at J, with 17 bases between the two ends. CDR3 bases: TGTGCCAGCAGCTTGCGGATTCGGGTCTTATACTCTGGGGCCAACGTCCTGACTTTC. This translates into CASSLRIRVLYSGANVLTF. The full variable domain, in which reference TRBV5-8 and TRBJ2-6 provide the parts outside the CDR3, is EAGVTQSPTHLIKTRGQQATLRCSPISGHTSVYWYQQALGLGLQFLLWYDEGEERNRGNFPPRFSGRQFPNYSSELNVNALELEDSALYLCASSLRIRVLYSGANVLTFGAGSRLTVL.

In this sample, this clonotype turned up many times. Here the CDR3 reads CASSDFSSNQPQHF. The CDR3 bases are TGTGCCAGCAGTGATTTCTCTTCTAATCAGCCCCAGCATTTT. The chain employs TRBV2 and TRBJ1-5; D is uncertain. The germline gives CDR1 SNHLY, CDR2 FYNNEI. The length of the CDR3 is 14 residues. Trimming removed 3 bases at V and 4 bases at J, with 10 bases between.

Comments on this clonotype: Since a much larger clone is just one base distant, this may be a read error. CDR3 residues: CASSQGTVTTDTQCF. In DNA, the CDR3 is TGTGCCAGCAGCCAAGGGACGGTGACCACAGATACGCAGTGTTTT. This chain uses TRBV7-9 with TRBJ2-3; D tentatively fits TRBD1 or TRBD2 (5 bases each). This CDR3 is built from 15 residues. Looked up from germline, CDR1 is SEHNR and CDR2 is FQNEAQ (reference sequence).

A few counts support this clonotype. This chain connects TRBV6-2 or TRBV6-3 to TRBJ1-1; D unresolved. The CDR3 runs 16 residues. The germline V gene encodes CDR1 MNHEY and CDR2 SVGEGT. V shed 6 bases and J shed 7 bases, with 24 bases lying between them. CDR3 DNA: TGTGCCAGCAGCACTACTACGGGAATCCATTGGAGTGAAGCTTTCTTT. As protein: CASSTTTGIHWSEAFF.

On this clonotype: A read error is likely, as this CDR3 ends without the conserved phenylalanine or tryptophan. The V and J genes are TRBV6-6 and TRBJ1-1; D not resolved. The CDR3 covers 12 residues. The ends were cut back, 7 bases at V and 4 bases at J, with 10 bases in the middle. CDR1 is MNHNY, CDR2 SVGAGI, per germline (reference sequence). In nucleotides, the CDR3 is TGTGCCAGCACCCACCAGATCACTGAAGCTTTCATT. This translates into CASTHQITEAFI.

In its sample, this clonotype was seen a few times. The DNA of the CDR3 is TGTGCCAGCAGAGACCGGAACAGGGAGCACGAGCAGTACTTC. Protein: CASRDRNREHEQYF. J is TRBJ2-7 and V is TRBV6-2 or TRBV6-3, with D possibly being TRBD1 (6 bases). Germline CDR1 reads MNHEY; CDR2 reads SVGEGT. The CDR3 has 14 residues. Trimming stripped 6 bases from V and 5 bases from J, with 17 bases between.

This clonotype has only a few counts. The chain employs TRBV27 and TRBJ1-2, with D hard to call. Germline CDR1 and CDR2: MNHEY and SMNVEV (reference sequence). V was cut by 3 bases and J by 2 bases, with 7 bases left in between. There are 13 residues in the CDR3. The CDR3 loop reads CASSFGRNYGYTF. Here the CDR3 DNA reads TGTGCCAGCAGTTTTGGAAGGAACTATGGCTACACCTTC.

The table lists this clonotype with many counts. This chain links TRBV6-6 with TRBJ1-6; TRBD1 is a possible D gene (5 bases). The germline V gene has CDR1 MNHNY and CDR2 SVGAGI (reference sequence). The CDR3 runs to 15 residues. The V end was cut by 0 bases, the J end by 9 bases, with 12 bases between. The CDR3 DNA sequence: TGTGCCAGCAGTTACTCTTCCCAGGGACGTTCACCCCTCCACTTT. It translates to CASSYSSQGRSPLHF.

This chain links TRBV7-9 with TRBJ2-4, with 11 bases fitting TRBD2. The germline V gene encodes CDR1 SEHNR and CDR2 FQNEAQ (reference sequence). J gave up 6 bases and V 4 bases, and 5 bases lay outside the gene matches. The CDR3 runs to 15 residues. For the CDR3, the DNA is TGTGCCAGCAGCTCTGGGACTAGCGGTAGAAACATTCAGTACTTC. Its protein product is CASSSGTSGRNIQYF.

This clonotype was detected many times. The rearrangement uses TRBV5-8 and TRBJ2-7, with D unclear. Trimming removed 4 bases from V and 6 bases from J, with 11 bases in between. CDR1 is SGHTS, CDR2 YDEGEE, per germline. The CDR3 covers 12 residues. Here the CDR3 reads CASSPSPTEQYF. CDR3 bases: TGTGCCAGCAGCCCCTCCCCGACCGAGCAGTACTTC.

This clonotype turned up a few times. The CDR3 DNA follows: TGTGCCAGTAGTGCTATTTCCGGGACAGGGGTCCCCAAGGGTGAAGCTTTCTTT. It encodes CASSAISGTGVPKGEAFF. The chain has TRBV19 and TRBJ1-1; 10 bases agree with TRBD1. J was trimmed by 7 bases and V by 5 bases; bases with no gene match: 19. The CDR3 spans 18 residues. Germline CDR1 and CDR2: LNHDA and SQIVND (reference sequence).

This clonotype has a count of ten or more. V and J are TRBV28 and TRBJ2-7; D is unclear. Deletions cut 7 bases from V and 0 bases from J, with 4 bases between. Per the germline V gene, CDR1 is MDHEN and CDR2 is SYDVKM. The CDR3 covers 11 residues. As DNA, the CDR3 is TGTGCCAGCACCAGCTCCTACGAGCAGTACTTC. Translating gives CASTSSYEQYF. Together with reference TRBV28 and TRBJ2-7, the CDR3 gives the full variable domain: DVKVTQSSRYLVKRTGEKVFLECVQDMDHENMFWYRQDPGLGLRLIYFSYDVKMKEKGDIPEGYSVSREKKERFSLILESASTNQTSMYLCASTSSYEQYFGPGTRLTVT.

A remark on this clonotype: The germline gene is not matched at one end of the junction; a read error may be the cause. The V call is TRBV9, the J call TRBJ2-5; D is undetermined. This CDR3 region has 15 residues. The germline CDR1 and CDR2 sequences are SGDLS and YYNGEE. CDR3 protein: CASSVEARATEPQYF. The CDR3 DNA is TGTGCCAGCAGCGTAGAGGCCCGTGCCACAGAGCCCCAGTACTTC. The full variable domain, its missing parts supplied by reference TRBV9 and TRBJ2-5, is DSGVTQTPKHLITATGQRVTLRCSPRSGDLSVYWYQQSLDQGLQFLIQYYNGEERAKGNILERFSAQQFPDLHSELNLSSLELGDSALYFCASSVEARATEPQYFGPGTRLLVL.

There are many counts of this clonotype. V and J are TRBV28 and TRBJ1-6; D call uncertain. V shed 2 bases and J shed 6 bases, with 14 bases lying between them. This CDR3 has 16 residues. Germline V CDR1 and CDR2: MDHEN, SYDVKM. CDR3 sequence reads: CASSLRPLLSNSPLHF. The CDR3 DNA is TGTGCCAGCAGTTTACGGCCCCTACTGAGTAATTCACCCCTCCACTTT.